The rows below give T cell receptor beta chains drawn from one sample of a study of T cell responses to AZD1222 COVID-19 vaccine. The method was immunoSEQ multiplex PCR; TCRdb's version includes in-frame clones alone and lacks a portion of them. The table lists under 150,000 clones, approximately 88% of them singletons. Sequencing used peripheral blood, obtained 28 days after the second AZD1222 dose. These receptors originate from an adult who received the AZD1222 COVID-19 vaccine. CDR3s include the opening cysteine and the closing phenylalanine or tryptophan. D genes are given only for firm matches. A row's size may be missing; if present it is once, few, many or a size class.

TRBV5-1	TRBD1	NA	TRBJ1-1	CASSWTGSNTEAFF	TGCGCCAGCAGCTGGACAGGGAGTAACACTGAAGCTTTCTTT
TRBV14	NA	NA	TRBJ2-1	CASSSGTPSSYNEQFF	TGTGCCAGCAGCTCCGGGACACCAAGCTCCTACAATGAGCAGTTCTTC
TRBV5-4	TRBD2	NA	TRBJ2-1	CASRNTLAGWGNEQFF	TGTGCCAGCAGGAATACCCTAGCGGGGTGGGGGAATGAGCAGTTCTTC
TRBV2	NA	NA	TRBJ1-2	CASSPDGRGGYGYTF	TGTGCCAGCAGTCCGGACGGGCGCGGGGGCTATGGCTACACCTTC
TRBV10-1	NA	NA	TRBJ2-5	CASVPGETQYF	TGCGCCAGCGTACCCGGGGAGACCCAGTACTTC
TRBV2	NA	NA	TRBJ1-2	CASSARGNYGYTF	TGTGCCAGCAGTGCCAGGGGAAACTATGGCTACACCTTC
TRBV4-2	TRBD1	NA	TRBJ2-5	CASSRRDRGPETQYF	TGTGCCAGCAGCCGCCGGGACAGGGGTCCAGAGACCCAGTACTTC
TRBV6-5	TRBD1	NA	TRBJ2-7	CASSRPGQYEQYF	TGTGCCAGCAGCCGCCCGGGACAGTACGAGCAGTACTTC
TRBV20-1	NA	NA	TRBJ2-6	CSASSDSGANVLTF	TGCAGTGCTAGTTCGGACTCTGGGGCCAACGTCCTGACTTTC
TRBV27	NA	NA	TRBJ2-5	CASSSRGGGETQYF	TGTGCCAGCAGTTCCCGAGGGGGTGGGGAGACCCAGTACTTC
TRBV5-6	NA	NA	TRBJ1-3	CASSLPLSGNTIYF	TGTGCCAGCAGTCTTCCCCTTTCTGGAAACACCATATATTTT
TRBV4-3	TRBD1	NA	TRBJ1-2	CASSPDQGDYGYTF	TGCGCCAGCAGCCCCGACCAGGGGGACTATGGCTACACCTTC
TRBV11-3	TRBD2	NA	TRBJ2-7	CARMSRGTTLYEQYF	TGTGCCAGAATGAGTCGAGGGACTACCTTATACGAGCAGTACTTC
TRBV5-4	NA	NA	TRBJ2-7	CASSLRQGYEQYF	TGTGCCAGCAGCTTGCGGCAGGGCTACGAGCAGTACTTC
TRBV5-4	NA	NA	TRBJ2-3	CASSLGRVTDTQYF	TGTGCCAGCAGCTTGGGGCGGGTCACAGATACGCAGTATTTT
TRBV5-6	NA	NA	TRBJ1-5	CASSFSLSNQPQHF	TGTGCCAGCAGCTTTAGCCTCAGTAATCAGCCCCAGCATTTT
TRBV11-2	NA	NA	TRBJ1-4	CASSLGHLTNEKLFF	TGTGCCAGCAGCTTAGGCCACCTAACTAATGAAAAACTGTTTTTT
TRBV6-5	TRBD1	NA	TRBJ1-4	CASSRDREEEKLFF	TGTGCCAGCAGTAGGGACAGGGAGGAGGAAAAACTGTTTTTT
TRBV7-9	TRBD2	NA	TRBJ2-1	CASSSLAGRSSYNEQFF	TGTGCCAGCAGCTCCTTAGCGGGGCGGAGCTCCTACAATGAGCAGTTCTTC
TRBV2	NA	NA	TRBJ2-2	CASSEVDYTGELFF	TGTGCCAGCAGTGAAGTGGATTACACCGGGGAGCTGTTTTTT
TRBV5-1	NA	NA	TRBJ2-1	CASSEGLANEQFF	TGCGCCAGCAGCGAGGGCCTGGCGAATGAGCAGTTCTTC
TRBV4-3	NA	NA	TRBJ1-1	CASSQETRNEAFF	TGCGCCAGCAGCCAAGAGACGCGAAATGAAGCTTTCTTT
TRBV6-6	NA	NA	TRBJ1-5	CASSYSEQPQHF	TGTGCCAGCAGTTACTCAGAACAGCCCCAGCATTTT
TRBV7-2	NA	once	TRBJ2-1	CASSLEVNEQFF	TGTGCCAGCAGCTTAGAGGTAAATGAGCAGTTCTTC
TRBV7-9	TRBD1	NA	TRBJ2-1	CASSAGTVYNEQFF	TGTGCCAGCAGCGCCGGGACAGTCTACAATGAGCAGTTCTTC
TRBV7-8	NA	NA	TRBJ2-5	CASSSFGPRETQYF	TGTGCCAGCAGCTCCTTTGGGCCCCGGGAGACCCAGTACTTC
TRBV7-6	NA	once	TRBJ2-7	CASSAQEWVEQYF	TGTGCCAGCAGCGCCCAAGAATGGGTCGAGCAGTACTTC
TRBV19	NA	few	TRBJ1-2	CASRIPGQRGYTF	TGTGCCAGTAGAATTCCGGGCCAAAGGGGCTACACCTTC
TRBV7-8	TRBD1	NA	TRBJ2-5	CASSLGDVRGETQYF	TGTGCCAGCAGCTTGGGTGACGTCAGGGGGGAGACCCAGTACTTC
TRBV18	TRBD2	once	TRBJ2-7	CASSDGLGPQMEQYF	TGTGCCAGCTCAGACGGACTAGGTCCCCAAATGGAGCAGTACTTC
TRBV18	NA	NA	TRBJ1-2	CASSPRGQSSLTNYGYTF	TGTGCCAGCTCACCACGAGGACAGAGCTCATTAACTAACTATGGCTACACCTTC
TRBV19	NA	few	TRBJ2-7	CASSIQGRTYF	TGTGCCAGTAGTATACAGGGTCGGACGTACTTC
TRBV7-8	NA	NA	TRBJ1-1	CASSSRDARNTEAFF	TGTGCCAGCAGCTCGCGGGACGCACGGAACACTGAAGCTTTCTTT
TRBV29-1	TRBD1	NA	TRBJ1-2	CSVGTGGAGYTF	TGCAGCGTGGGGACAGGGGGCGCGGGCTACACCTTC
TRBV24-1	NA	NA	TRBJ2-3	CATSDLIGVDTQYF	TGTGCCACCAGTGATTTAATTGGTGTTGATACGCAGTATTTT
TRBV4-2	TRBD1	NA	TRBJ1-1	CASSQPGQGVSTEAFF	TGTGCCAGCAGCCAACCGGGACAGGGTGTCAGCACTGAAGCTTTCTTT
TRBV6-5	NA	NA	TRBJ1-2	CASSPTGVANYGYTF	TGTGCCAGCAGCCCAACGGGAGTCGCTAACTATGGCTACACCTTC
TRBV5-6	NA	NA	TRBJ1-4	CASRQYPGNEKLFF	TGTGCCAGCAGACAGTACCCCGGTAATGAAAAACTGTTTTTT
TRBV6-5	NA	NA	TRBJ2-3	CASSSSGDTQYF	TGTGCCAGCAGTTCTTCAGGAGATACGCAGTATTTT